This TCR beta chain is from a study of post-analysis software for immune sequencing data. Looking at the study overall: Relapsing-remitting, secondary progressive and progressive-relapsing multiple sclerosis were all included among the disease courses. Notes on the study in general: TRBV5-6, TRBV5-1 and TRBV20-1 belonged to a set of a few TRBV segments that were more frequent in patients than controls.

Trimming pared 2 bases from V and 6 bases from J, leaving 3 bases between. The CDR3 has 11 amino acids. The germline V gene encodes CDR1 KGHSH and CDR2 LQKENI. The TCR beta cDNA libraries carried unique molecular identifiers. TCRdb re-called the PCR reads through MiXCR, storing one row per CDR3 protein. In the table there are 400,000 to 500,000 distinct CDR3 sequences, roughly 40% of which are singletons. This clonotype was seen repeatedly, ten times or more. Its antigen is still unknown. V and J are TRBV18 and TRBJ2-3; D ambiguous. The sample comprised blood. This receptor was taken from a girl aged 2 to 9 with multiple sclerosis. The CDR3 nucleotides are TGTGCCAGCTCACCATGGGATACGCAGTATTTT. Translated, it gives CASSPWDTQYF.